The clone carrying this TCR beta chain has just a few counts. The data belong to a study of blood T cells in healthy people across ages. Across the study: Every two T cells gave about one barcoded beta molecule via template switching.

Each donor supplied roughly 9.1 milliliters of peripheral blood. Through a sample-barcoded 5' primer and a J-beta primer mix, a second PCR was run for about 6 to 12 cycles. Each CDR3 protein is one row after TCRdb ran MiXCR on the 5' RACE reads. The data hold over a million distinct CDR3 sequences, with approximately 40% observed a single time. After removal of 5 bases from V and 8 bases from J, the junction contained 3 bases not matched to a gene. The CDR3 runs 13 residues. Germline loops: CDR1 MNHEY, CDR2 SMNVEV (reference sequence). The chain combines TRBV27 with TRBJ1-3, with 10 nucleotides matching TRBD1. The source is a woman aged 18-30 years in good health. Material: blood. The CDR3 region is CASSRTGGYTIYF. The CDR3 DNA reads as TGTGCCAGCAGTCGGACAGGGGGGTACACCATATATTTT.